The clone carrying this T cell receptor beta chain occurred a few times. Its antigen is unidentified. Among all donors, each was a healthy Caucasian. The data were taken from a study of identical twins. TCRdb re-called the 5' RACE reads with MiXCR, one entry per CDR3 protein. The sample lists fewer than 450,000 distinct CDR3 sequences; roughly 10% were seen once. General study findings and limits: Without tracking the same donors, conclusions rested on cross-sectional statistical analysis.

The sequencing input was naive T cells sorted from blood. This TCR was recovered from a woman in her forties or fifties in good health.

The CDR3 is CSARDPRTSGYNEQFF. CDR3 nucleotides: TGCAGTGCTAGAGATCCACGGACTAGCGGATACAATGAGCAGTTCTTC. The chain links TRBV20-1 to TRBJ2-1; 10 nucleotides align to TRBD2. The germline V gene encodes CDR1 DFQATT and CDR2 SNEGSKA (reference sequence). The CDR3 covers 16 residues. Trimming cost V 0 bases and J 4 bases; bases outside gene matches: 6.